This T cell receptor beta chain was sequenced for a study of T cell repertoires in cytomegalovirus infection. The CDR3 is 13 residues long. With 4 bases removed from V and 0 bases from J, the gap between germline ends came to 10 bases. Germline V lookup: CDR1 SQVTM, CDR2 ANQGSEA. From the reads, TCRdb called clonotypes with MiXCR, one entry per CDR3 protein. This sample has approximately 750,000 distinct CDR3 sequences, with less than 40% found just once. Findings and caveats of the study: The ex vivo response was dominated by HLA-C-restricted CMV-specific TCR beta clonotypes.

Regarding this clonotype: The antigen remains undetermined.

This sequence was found in a human donor in good health (CMV status not recorded). Some clones in this sample may be carry-over from other donors' samples. The material sequenced was PBMCs. The genes are TRBV29-1 and TRBJ2-7; maybe TRBD1 (5 bases). DNA for the CDR3: TGCAGCGTTGTCACAGGTCGCTCCTACGAGCAGTACTTC. This sequence encodes CSVVTGRSYEQYF.